The next 29 T cell receptor beta chains were all read from a single sample in a study of blood T cell repertoires in COVID-19. Libraries were prepared by immunoSEQ multiplex PCR; TCRdb keeps only in-frame clonotypes and omits some of them. Among approximately 97,000 clones listed, roughly 84% were seen once. The specimen was peripheral blood. The receptors were gathered from a human donor in a cohort sampled during active COVID-19.

This rearrangement joins TRBV27 to TRBJ2-1; TRBD1 matches 7 bases. J gave up 5 bases and V 6 bases, and 7 bases lay outside the gene matches. Per germline, CDR1 MNHEY and CDR2 SMNVEV (reference sequence). This CDR3 comprises 14 residues. Here the CDR3 DNA reads TGTGCCAGCAGCCCGGACAGGATTAACAATGAGCAGTTCTTC. This translates into CASSPDRINNEQFF.

The V gene is TRBV7-8, the J gene TRBJ2-5; tentatively, D is TRBD1 (6 bases). V shed 1 base and J shed 1 base, with 13 bases lying between them. This CDR3 region has 16 residues. In germline, CDR1 is SGHVS, CDR2 FQNEAQ. CDR3 residues: CASSLGSLGGQETQYF. CDR3 in DNA: TGTGCCAGCAGCTTAGGTTCCCTAGGGGGCCAAGAGACCCAGTACTTC.

The genes are TRBV9 and TRBJ1-1; unclear D gene. The CDR3 totals 13 residues. Germline-derived CDR1 and CDR2 are SGDLS and YYNGEE. Trimming shortened V by 4 bases and J by 6 bases, and 13 bases separated the two germline ends. The CDR3 loop is CASSPPGRAEAFF. DNA of the CDR3: TGTGCCAGCAGCCCCCCGGGTCGGGCTGAAGCTTTCTTT.

J is TRBJ2-2 and V is TRBV5-5; 11 positions agree with TRBD1. V shed 1 base and J 6 bases; nucleotides not matched to a gene: 8. Germline assignment: CDR1 SGHKS and CDR2 YYEKEE (reference sequence). The CDR3 sequence is 17 residues long. In DNA form, the CDR3 reads TGTGCCAGCAGCTTGTCCACGGGACAGGGGGAAGCCGGGGAGCTGTTTTTT. Translation gives CASSLSTGQGEAGELFF.

The chain is built from TRBV5-4 and TRBJ2-5; 7 nucleotides agree with TRBD2. Trimming at V came to 4 bases and at J to 3 bases, leaving 9 bases not matched to a gene. Germline V gene data show CDR1 as SGHNT and CDR2 as YYREEE (reference sequence). The CDR3 runs 15 residues. The CDR3 here is CASSLRLAGEETQYF. The CDR3 DNA follows: TGTGCCAGCAGCCTCAGGCTGGCGGGGGAAGAGACCCAGTACTTC.

The J gene is TRBJ1-2, the V gene TRBV5-4; TRBD1 might be the D (6 bases). The CDR3 covers 14 residues. V was clipped by 4 bases and J by 4 bases, with 14 bases between them. Per the germline V gene, CDR1 is SGHNT and CDR2 is YYREEE (reference sequence). Written as DNA, the CDR3 is TGTGCCAGCAGCCGCCCGGGGGGCCGCTATGGCTACACCTTC. Protein sequence: CASSRPGGRYGYTF.

CDR3 sequence reads: CASSPYREGTEAFF. CDR3 bases: TGTGCCAGCAGCCCGTACAGGGAAGGGACTGAAGCTTTCTTT. V usage is TRBV3-1 (or the pseudogene TRBV3-2) and J usage is TRBJ1-1, with a weak D call TRBD1 (6 bases). The CDR3 spans 14 residues. Germline values: CDR1 LGHDT, CDR2 YNNKEL (reference sequence). The V end lost 4 bases, the J end lost 5 bases, and 14 bases lay between the germline ends.

The chain employs TRBV7-2 and TRBJ2-7, with 8 bases identical to TRBD2. V was clipped by 5 bases and J by 5 bases; unmatched bases: 2. The CDR3 has 12 amino acids. Germline CDR1 reads SGHTA; CDR2 reads FQGNSA. CDR3 in DNA: TGTGCCAGCAGCGCGCGGGGGGACGAGCAGTACTTC. Translating it yields CASSARGDEQYF.

This rearrangement joins TRBV24-1 to TRBJ2-1; a weak D match, TRBD1 (5 bases). The V end lost 3 bases, the J end lost 11 bases, and 10 bases lay between the germline ends. CDR1 and CDR2 from the germline V gene are KGHDR and SFDVKD. CDR3 length: 12 amino acids. The CDR3 nucleotides are TGTGCCACCAGTGATCCTGACAGACAGCAGTTCTTC. Its translation: CATSDPDRQQFF.

The V and J genes are TRBV9 and TRBJ2-7; TRBD2 matches at 12 bases. Losses at the gene ends were 3 bases for V and 4 bases for J; bases not matched to a gene: 17. Germline CDR1 is SGDLS and CDR2 is YYNGEE. The CDR3 has 19 residues. The CDR3 nucleotides read TGTGCCAGCAGCGAGGAAGGTCGGCTAGCGGGAGGGTCTTTTTACGAGCAGTACTTC. Translation gives CASSEEGRLAGGSFYEQYF.

Details on this clone: Other DNA sequences in the same sample also yield this CDR3. The chain has TRBV5-4 and TRBJ2-1; TRBD2 aligns across 13 bases. CDR1 and CDR2 from the germline V gene are SGHNT and YYREEE (reference sequence). V was pared by 4 bases and J by 7 bases, with 5 bases of the junction left unmatched. The CDR3 extends over 15 amino acids. CDR3 bases: TGTGCCAGCAGCCCGGGACTAGCGGGACGAAATGAGCAGTTCTTC. Translation: CASSPGLAGRNEQFF.

The chain combines TRBV7-7 with TRBJ1-3, with 8 bases identical to TRBD1. The CDR3 contains 17 residues. With V trimmed by 1 base and J by 1 base, 6 bases remained unmatched. The V gene's germline CDR1 is SSHAT and CDR2 FNYEAQ (reference sequence). The CDR3 DNA sequence: TGTGCCAGCAGCTTAGGCTACCAGGGGGCTTCTGGAAACACCATATATTTT. This gives the protein CASSLGYQGASGNTIYF.

J is TRBJ2-1 and V is TRBV9; TRBD2 matches 13 bases. CDR3 size: 18 residues. Germline CDR1 is SGDLS and CDR2 is YYNGEE. Trimming removed 3 bases from V and 4 bases from J; junction bases left unmatched: 10. The CDR3 sequence is CASSATPKLAGGYNEQFF. The CDR3 DNA follows: TGTGCCAGCAGCGCGACCCCTAAACTAGCGGGGGGGTACAATGAGCAGTTCTTC. The full variable domain, rest sourced from reference TRBV9 and TRBJ2-1, is DSGVTQTPKHLITATGQRVTLRCSPRSGDLSVYWYQQSLDQGLQFLIQYYNGEERAKGNILERFSAQQFPDLHSELNLSSLELGDSALYFCASSATPKLAGGYNEQFFGPGTRLTVL.

This chain uses TRBV12-3 or TRBV12-4 with TRBJ2-1, with no clear D. The CDR3 extends over 12 amino acids. V lost 7 bases and J lost 4, with 8 bases in between. The CDR3 DNA is TGTGCCAGCACCCCGACTTACAATGAGCAGTTCTTC. Encoded protein: CASTPTYNEQFF.

The CDR3 DNA is TGTGCCAGCAGCTTTTCTCGGAGGGGCACAGATACGCAGTATTTT. This sequence encodes CASSFSRRGTDTQYF. The V call is TRBV5-8, the J call TRBJ2-3; D might be TRBD2 (6 bases). The CDR3 is 15 residues long. The germline V gene encodes CDR1 SGHTS and CDR2 YDEGEE. V was trimmed by 2 bases and J by 1 base, leaving 11 bases between them.

The J gene is TRBJ1-3, the V gene TRBV7-2, with 8 bases identical to TRBD1. Losses at the gene ends were 1 base for V and 0 bases for J; bases not matched to a gene: 8. The CDR3 totals 18 residues. Germline V gene lookup returns CDR1 SGHTA and CDR2 FQGNSA. The CDR3 protein is CASSLVSVGQASGNTIYF. CDR3 sequence (DNA): TGTGCCAGCAGCTTAGTATCAGTGGGACAGGCCTCTGGAAACACCATATATTTT.

The V gene is TRBV6-2 or TRBV6-3, the J gene TRBJ2-5; unclear D gene. Trimming removed 4 bases from V and 2 bases from J, with 5 bases in between. CDR3 length equals 12 residues. CDR1 is MNHEY and CDR2 is SVGEGT in the germline V gene. CDR3 residues: CASSSVQETQYF. The CDR3 bases are TGTGCCAGCAGTTCCGTACAAGAGACCCAGTACTTC.

This clone was counted a single time. The V gene is TRBV19, the J gene TRBJ2-7; TRBD1 agrees at 8 bases. Germline CDR1 and CDR2: LNHDA and SQIVND (reference sequence). Trimming took 5 bases from V and 3 from J; bases not matched to a gene: 6. This CDR3 comprises 14 residues. The CDR3 DNA follows: TGTGCCAGTAGTCCATGGGGGACAGGCTACGAGCAGTACTTC. Translation: CASSPWGTGYEQYF.

The V and J genes are TRBV10-3 and TRBJ2-5, with TRBD2 matching over 9 bases. The germline gives CDR1 ENHRY, CDR2 SYGVKD. The trim removed 6 bases at V and 2 bases at J, leaving 7 bases unmatched. This CDR3 region has 15 residues. CDR3 DNA: TGTGCCATCAGCTCCGGCGGGGGGGGACAAGAGACCCAGTACTTC. It specifies CAISSGGGGQETQYF.

V usage is TRBV6-1 and J usage is TRBJ2-5; TRBD2 matches at 7 bases. The trim removed 4 bases at V and 1 base at J, leaving 9 bases unmatched. The CDR3 covers 16 residues. Germline CDR1 is MNHNS and CDR2 is SASEGT. The CDR3 nucleotides read TGTGCCAGCAGTGGGTGGGGAAGCGGGGTCCAAGAGACCCAGTACTTC. It translates to CASSGWGSGVQETQYF.

This clone appeared a single time. The chain is built from TRBV7-2 and TRBJ2-3; 9 nucleotides align to TRBD2. V was clipped by 5 bases and J by 2 bases; unmatched bases: 5. CDR1 and CDR2 from the germline V gene are SGHTA and FQGNSA. The length of the CDR3 is 15 residues. The CDR3 loop reads CASSLTSGYTDTQYF. Written as DNA, the CDR3 is TGTGCCAGCAGCCTGACTAGCGGCTACACAGATACGCAGTATTTT.

The chain uses TRBV9 and TRBJ2-7, with no clear D. V dropped 4 bases and J dropped 7 bases, with 12 bases sitting between them. CDR3 length equals 12 residues. The germline gives CDR1 SGDLS, CDR2 YYNGEE. The CDR3, as DNA: TGTGCCAGCAGCCCTCCCCCGAGGGAGCAGTACTTC. Encoded protein: CASSPPPREQYF.

The V and J genes are TRBV28 and TRBJ2-7; 8 bases line up with TRBD2. Germline values: CDR1 MDHEN, CDR2 SYDVKM. This CDR3 is built from 11 residues. CDR3 nucleotide sequence: TGTGCGTCGGGAGGGTGGTACGAGCAGTACTTC. Encoded protein: CASGGWYEQYF.

The chain carries TRBV5-1 and TRBJ2-3, with TRBD2 identical over 12 bases. Germline values: CDR1 SGHRS, CDR2 YFSETQ. This CDR3 contains 16 residues. The junction had 4 bases not matched to a gene; V was cut back by 4 bases and J by 1 base. CDR3 region: CASSIRTSGGTDTQYF. The CDR3 coding sequence is TGCGCCAGCAGCATACGGACTAGCGGGGGCACAGATACGCAGTATTTT.

This sequence joins TRBV12-5 and TRBJ1-1; 9 nucleotides match TRBD1. The CDR3 runs to 16 residues. Germline assignment: CDR1 LGHNT and CDR2 FRNRAP. V shed 0 bases, J shed 4 bases, and the junction held 6 bases outside the gene matches. This CDR3 reads CASGLVLGTGFTEAFF. CDR3 DNA: TGTGCTAGTGGTTTGGTATTAGGGACAGGGTTCACTGAAGCTTTCTTT.

On this clone itself: The DNA is omitted, as the CDR3 cannot be located on it reliably, and the CDR3 follows TCRdb's listing. The CDR3 protein is CASSTSGRGNTIYF. This chain connects TRBV5-1 to TRBJ1-3. Termini included, the CDR3 measures 14 amino acids. Germline V gene lookup returns CDR1 SGHRS and CDR2 YFSETQ.

The chain uses TRBV7-2 and TRBJ1-3; no definite D call. This CDR3 is 16 amino acids long. The germline gives CDR1 SGHTA, CDR2 FQGNSA. V was pared by 6 bases and J by 2 bases, with 17 bases between. The CDR3 spells CASSSPRSNPGNTIYF. For the CDR3, the DNA is TGTGCCAGCAGTTCGCCCCGCTCTAATCCTGGAAACACCATATATTTT.

The genes are TRBV7-6 and TRBJ2-5; 12 bases align to TRBD2. With V trimmed by 2 bases and J by 2 bases, 9 bases remained unmatched. CDR1 is SGHVS and CDR2 is FNYEAQ in the germline V gene. The length of the CDR3 is 18 residues. CDR3 DNA sequence: TGTGCCAGCAGCTTAATGACCGGACTAGCGGGGCAACAAGAGACCCAGTACTTC. Protein sequence: CASSLMTGLAGQQETQYF.

V gene TRBV23-1 combines with J gene TRBJ1-6; D is possibly TRBD1 (6 bases). TRBV23-1 is filed as an ORF, its function uncertain. The germline V and J ends were trimmed by 6 bases and 9 bases, with 18 bases remaining between them. This CDR3 has 15 residues. CDR3 residues: CASRAGDASISPLHF. The CDR3 coding sequence is TGCGCCAGCAGGGCAGGGGACGCCTCTATTTCACCCCTCCACTTT.